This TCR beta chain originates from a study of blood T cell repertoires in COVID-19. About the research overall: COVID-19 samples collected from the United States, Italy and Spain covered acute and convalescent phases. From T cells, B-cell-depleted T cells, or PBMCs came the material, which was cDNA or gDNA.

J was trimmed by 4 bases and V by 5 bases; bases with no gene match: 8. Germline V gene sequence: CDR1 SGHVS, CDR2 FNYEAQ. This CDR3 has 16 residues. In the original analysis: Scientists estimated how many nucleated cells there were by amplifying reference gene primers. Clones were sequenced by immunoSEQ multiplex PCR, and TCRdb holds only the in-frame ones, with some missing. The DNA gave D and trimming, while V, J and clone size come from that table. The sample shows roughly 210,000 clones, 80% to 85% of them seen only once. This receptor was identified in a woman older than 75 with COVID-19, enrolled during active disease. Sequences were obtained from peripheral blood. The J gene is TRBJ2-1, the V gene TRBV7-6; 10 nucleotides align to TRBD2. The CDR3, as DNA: TGTGCCAGCAGCCTTCAGCGGGGGGGCCGATACAATGAGCAGTTCTTC. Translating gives CASSLQRGGRYNEQFF.